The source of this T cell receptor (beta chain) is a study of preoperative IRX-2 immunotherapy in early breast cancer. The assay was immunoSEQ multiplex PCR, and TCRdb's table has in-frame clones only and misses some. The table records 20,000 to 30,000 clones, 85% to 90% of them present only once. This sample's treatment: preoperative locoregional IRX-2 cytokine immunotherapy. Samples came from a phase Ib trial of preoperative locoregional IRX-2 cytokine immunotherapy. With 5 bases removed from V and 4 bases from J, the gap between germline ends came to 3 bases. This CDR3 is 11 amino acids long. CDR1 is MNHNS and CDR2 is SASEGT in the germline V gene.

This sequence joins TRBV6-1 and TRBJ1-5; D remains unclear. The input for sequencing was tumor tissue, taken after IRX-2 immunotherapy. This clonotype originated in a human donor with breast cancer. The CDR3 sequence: CASSFNQPQHF. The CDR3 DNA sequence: TGTGCCAGCAGTTTTAATCAGCCCCAGCATTTT.